Below, 26 T cell receptor beta chains from the same sample are listed, as sequenced in a study of blood T cells in healthy people across ages. Then a second PCR, running roughly 7 to 11 cycles, was carried out with a sample-barcoded 5' primer and a J-beta primer mix. Each CDR3 protein is one row after TCRdb ran MiXCR on the 5' RACE reads. The sample lists 850,000 to 1,100,000 distinct CDR3 sequences; around two fifths were seen once. The sequenced sample was blood. These receptors were taken from a man younger than 35 in good health.

This clonotype was observed a handful of times. The chain links TRBV19 to TRBJ1-2; D is unclear. The CDR3 runs 15 residues. Trimming took off 3 bases at V and 0 bases at J, with 11 bases between the two ends. The germline CDR1 and CDR2 sequences are LNHDA and SQIVND (reference sequence). The CDR3 region has the DNA TGTGCCAGTAGTATGGGTACAGTCACTAACTATGGCTACACCTTC. This encodes CASSMGTVTNYGYTF.

The chain links TRBV4-3 to TRBJ1-2, with a weak D call TRBD1 (5 bases). CDR1 and CDR2 (germline): LGHNA, YSLEER. The CDR3 consists of 15 residues. The germline V and J ends were trimmed by 3 bases and 4 bases, with 15 bases remaining between them. CDR3 loop: CASSQAGTQPYGYTF. The CDR3 DNA follows: TGCGCCAGCAGCCAGGCCGGGACCCAACCCTATGGCTACACCTTC.

The chain recombines TRBV14 with TRBJ2-3; TRBD2 matches at 11 bases. CDR1 is SGHDN and CDR2 is FVKESK in the germline V gene. The CDR3 is made up of 18 amino acids. V lost 3 bases and J lost 3; bases outside the gene matches: 11. The CDR3 sequence: CASSQLILAGGPTDTQYF. The CDR3 DNA follows: TGTGCCAGCAGCCAGCTAATATTAGCGGGGGGGCCGACAGATACGCAGTATTTT.

The chain combines TRBV28 with TRBJ2-5; weak D call: TRBD2 (6 bases). V lost 2 bases and J lost 11, with 18 bases in between. The CDR3 covers 14 residues. Germline V CDR1 and CDR2: MDHEN, SYDVKM. DNA for the CDR3: TGTGCCAGCAGTTTAGGCAGGGCGGGGAGTGAGCAGTACTTC. Protein sequence: CASSLGRAGSEQYF.

The chain joins TRBV14 to TRBJ1-1; 7 nucleotides line up with TRBD1. Germline CDR1 SGHDN, CDR2 FVKESK. The CDR3 has 15 residues. With V trimmed by 4 bases and J by 4 bases, 9 bases remained unmatched. CDR3 DNA sequence: TGTGCCAGCAGCCCACACGGGACAGTCGGCACTGAAGCTTTCTTT. Translation: CASSPHGTVGTEAFF.

As regards this clonotype: Just one base apart from a much larger clone, this may be a read error. The gene calls are TRBV20-1 and TRBJ2-3, with D perhaps TRBD1 or TRBD2 (5 bases each). The length of the CDR3 is 15 residues. Between the trimmed V and J ends, which lost 5 bases and 4 bases, there was a span of 19 bases. Germline values: CDR1 DFQATT, CDR2 SNEGSKA (reference sequence). The CDR3 reads CSALIGTSNPDTQYF. The CDR3 DNA follows: TGCAGTGCTCTTATAGGGACCTCAAACCCAGATACGCAGTATTTT.

The rearrangement uses TRBV12-3 or TRBV12-4 and TRBJ1-2; D is unclear. The V gene lost 5 bases and the J gene lost 2 bases, with 9 bases spanning the gap. The CDR3 is made up of 13 amino acids. The CDR3 sequence: CASSRAQNYGYTF. CDR3 DNA sequence: TGTGCCAGCAGTCGGGCCCAGAACTATGGCTACACCTTC.

The chain has TRBV5-5 and TRBJ1-1; TRBD1 might be the D (6 bases). Germline values: CDR1 SGHKS, CDR2 YYEKEE (reference sequence). This CDR3 spans 14 amino acids. V lost 10 bases, J lost 0 bases, and 16 bases lay in between. In DNA, the CDR3 is TGTGCCGGCTGGACGGGGGCCATGAACACTGAAGCTTTCTTT. This translates into CAGWTGAMNTEAFF.

This clonotype was counted a few times. The CDR3 sequence is CASSYSKAPSSYNEQFF. The DNA for the CDR3 is TGTGCCAGCAGTTACTCAAAGGCCCCTAGCTCCTACAATGAGCAGTTCTTC. V usage is TRBV6-5 and J usage is TRBJ2-1; D remains unclear. This CDR3 has 17 residues. Germline lookup yields CDR1 MNHEY and CDR2 SVGAGI. Trimming stripped 0 bases from V and 0 bases from J, with 12 bases between.

This clonotype was seen a handful of times. The gene calls are TRBV9 and TRBJ2-7; D is perhaps TRBD2 (6 bases). The end of the DNA aligns better with TRBJ2-5, so the J call may be wrong. The germline V gene encodes CDR1 SGDLS and CDR2 YYNGEE. CDR3 size: 17 residues. The CDR3 reads CASSVGIGGAPQETQYF. In nucleotides, the CDR3 is TGTGCCAGCAGCGTAGGAATAGGAGGGGCCCCGCAAGAGACCCAGTACTTC.

This clonotype was detected only a few times. The chain employs TRBV2 and TRBJ2-3, with a weak D call TRBD1 (6 bases). CDR1 is SNHLY, CDR2 FYNNEI, per germline. The CDR3 consists of 14 residues. Trimming pared 3 bases from V and 1 base from J, leaving 8 bases between. CDR3 in amino acids: CASSEGQRTDTQYF. The CDR3 DNA reads TGTGCCAGCAGTGAGGGACAACGCACAGATACGCAGTATTTT.

V usage is TRBV20-1 and J usage is TRBJ2-1, with TRBD1 matching over 7 bases. Looked up from germline, CDR1 is DFQATT and CDR2 is SNEGSKA (reference sequence). This CDR3 spans 18 amino acids. The trim removed 1 base at V and 2 bases at J, leaving 14 bases unmatched. The CDR3 DNA follows: TGCAGTGCTAGAGGTTACACCGACAGGGCCAACCCCTACAATGAGCAGTTCTTC. Translation: CSARGYTDRANPYNEQFF.

This clonotype was counted a few times. The rearrangement joins TRBV12-3 or TRBV12-4 to TRBJ1-2; a weak D match, TRBD1 (6 bases). The CDR3 is 12 amino acids. V lost 3 bases, J lost 8 bases, and 10 bases lay in between. Here the CDR3 reads CASSFRGLGYTF. The CDR3 region has the DNA TGTGCCAGCAGTTTCCGGGGGCTCGGCTACACCTTC.

The gene calls are TRBV5-1 and TRBJ2-1; tentatively, D is TRBD1 or TRBD2 (5 bases each). With 3 bases removed from V and 4 bases from J, the gap between germline ends came to 20 bases. This CDR3 contains 17 residues. Germline V CDR1 and CDR2: SGHRS, YFSETQ. The CDR3 DNA follows: TGCGCCAGCAGCTGGAGTAAGGAATCTGGGGGTTACAATGAGCAGTTCTTC. Protein: CASSWSKESGGYNEQFF.

The V and J genes are TRBV18 and TRBJ1-2; 8 nucleotides line up with TRBD1. The CDR3 runs 13 residues. The V and J ends lost 3 bases and 7 bases, in that order; junction bases with no gene match: 4. Germline CDR1 is KGHSH and CDR2 is LQKENI. The CDR3 is CASSPETGVGYTF. The CDR3 DNA is TGTGCCAGCTCACCCGAGACAGGGGTTGGCTACACCTTC.

V gene TRBV28 combines with J gene TRBJ2-5; TRBD2 aligns across 8 bases. Looked up from germline, CDR1 is MDHEN and CDR2 is SYDVKM. The CDR3 loop spans 15 amino acids. V lost 4 bases, J lost 2 bases, and 6 bases stayed unmatched. Written as DNA, the CDR3 is TGTGCCAGCAGTTCAAGCGGGGGAATACAAGAGACCCAGTACTTC. Its translation is CASSSSGGIQETQYF.

The V gene is TRBV2, the J gene TRBJ1-5, with D tentatively TRBD1 (6 bases). Trimming removed 7 bases at V and 6 bases at J, with 10 bases between. This CDR3 region has 12 residues. The germline gives CDR1 SNHLY, CDR2 FYNNEI. CDR3 region: CASTTGFQPQHF. DNA of the CDR3: TGTGCCAGCACTACAGGGTTTCAGCCCCAGCATTTT.

This clonotype has ten or more counts. The gene calls are TRBV4-2 and TRBJ2-1; 10 bases align to TRBD2. The CDR3 covers 17 residues. With 0 bases clipped from V and 3 bases from J, the junction kept 5 bases outside the gene matches. The germline V gene encodes CDR1 LGHNA and CDR2 YNFKEQ. CDR3 sequence (DNA): TGTGCCAGCAGCCAAGACCTAGCGGGGGATTTCTACAATGAGCAGTTCTTC. It specifies CASSQDLAGDFYNEQFF.

The chain links TRBV6-1 to TRBJ2-4; 7 bases map to TRBD1. The DNA matches TRBJ2-7 better at its end, which makes the J call doubtful. Germline CDR1 is MNHNS and CDR2 is SASEGT. The CDR3 consists of 15 residues. The CDR3 DNA reads as TGTGCCAGCAGTTCTTTGGGACAGTTCTCCTACGAGCAGTACTTC. Encoded protein: CASSSLGQFSYEQYF.

This clonotype was counted many times. The V gene is TRBV29-1, the J gene TRBJ2-7; D possibly uses TRBD1 or TRBD2 (5 bases each). Between the trimmed V and J ends, which lost 4 bases and 2 bases, there was a span of 9 bases. CDR3 size: 12 residues. CDR1 SQVTM and CDR2 ANQGSEA come from the germline V gene. The CDR3 sequence: CSVVWGPYEQYF. The CDR3 DNA reads TGCAGCGTTGTGTGGGGACCCTACGAGCAGTACTTC.

The J gene is TRBJ2-7, the V gene TRBV27, with unresolved D. CDR1 and CDR2 (germline): MNHEY, SMNVEV (reference sequence). CDR3 size: 15 residues. V was cut by 5 bases and J by 0 bases, with 14 bases left in between. The CDR3 loop is CASSPLSRSSYEQYF. CDR3 nucleotide sequence: TGTGCCAGCAGTCCCCTGAGCAGGAGCTCCTACGAGCAGTACTTC.

This clonotype was seen at least ten times. This chain links TRBV20-1 with TRBJ1-2; 9 bases are shared with TRBD1. This CDR3 has 12 amino acids. Germline assignment: CDR1 DFQATT and CDR2 SNEGSKA (reference sequence). The CDR3 region is CRPDRGDYGYTF. The CDR3 nucleotides are TGCAGACCCGACAGGGGGGACTATGGCTACACCTTC.

This clonotype appeared many times. CDR3 nucleotide sequence: TGCAGTGCTCCTCCTAGCGGGGGACGCACAGATACGCAGTATTTT. Its translation: CSAPPSGGRTDTQYF. This chain links TRBV20-1 with TRBJ2-3; TRBD2 matches at 10 bases. This CDR3 comprises 15 residues. The ends lost 5 bases at V and 1 base at J; junction bases unmatched: 6. In germline, CDR1 is DFQATT, CDR2 SNEGSKA (reference sequence).

This rearrangement joins TRBV3-1 to TRBJ2-4; 7 bases are shared with TRBD1. Trimming at V came to 4 bases and at J to 7 bases, leaving 4 bases not matched to a gene. This CDR3 is 13 amino acids long. The germline gives CDR1 LGHDT, CDR2 YNNKEL (reference sequence). The CDR3: CASSLIQGNIQYF. CDR3 DNA sequence: TGTGCCAGCAGCCTCATACAGGGGAACATTCAGTACTTC.

The chain carries TRBV6-2 or TRBV6-3 and TRBJ2-1, with TRBD1 identical over 9 bases. Trimming took 6 bases from V and 12 from J; bases not matched to a gene: 9. The CDR3 length is 13 residues. Per the germline V gene, CDR1 is MNHEY and CDR2 is SVGEGT. This CDR3 is CASRRTGEVVQFF. The CDR3 DNA follows: TGTGCCAGCAGAAGGACAGGGGAGGTTGTGCAGTTCTTC.

This sequence joins TRBV4-1 and TRBJ2-1; TRBD2 aligns across 15 bases. Losses at the gene ends were 0 bases for V and 6 bases for J; bases not matched to a gene: 3. Germline V gene lookup returns CDR1 MGHRA and CDR2 YSYEKL. The CDR3 is 17 residues long. DNA of the CDR3: TGCGCCAGCAGCCAAGAGGGACTAGCGGGGGGTTTCAATGAGCAGTTCTTC. It encodes CASSQEGLAGGFNEQFF.